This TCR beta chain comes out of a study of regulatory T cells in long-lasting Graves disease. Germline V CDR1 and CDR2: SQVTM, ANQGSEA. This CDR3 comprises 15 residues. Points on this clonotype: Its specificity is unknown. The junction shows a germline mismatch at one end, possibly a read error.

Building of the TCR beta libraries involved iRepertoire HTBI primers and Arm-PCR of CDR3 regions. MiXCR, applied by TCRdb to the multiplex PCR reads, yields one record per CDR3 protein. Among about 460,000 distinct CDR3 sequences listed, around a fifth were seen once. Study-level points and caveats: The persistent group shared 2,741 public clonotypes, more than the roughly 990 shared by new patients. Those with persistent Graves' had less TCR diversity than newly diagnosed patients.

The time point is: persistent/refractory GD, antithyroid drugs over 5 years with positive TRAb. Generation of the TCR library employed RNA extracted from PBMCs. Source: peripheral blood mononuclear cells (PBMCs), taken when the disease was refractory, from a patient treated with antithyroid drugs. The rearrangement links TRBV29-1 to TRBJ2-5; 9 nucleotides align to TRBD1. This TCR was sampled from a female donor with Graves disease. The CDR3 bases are TGCAGCGTTGAGATTTTGGGACAGGGTAAAGAGACCCAGCACTTC. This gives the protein CSVEILGQGKETQHF.